What follows are 17 T cell receptor beta chains derived from one specimen sequenced in a study of vaccination and CD4 T cells after COVID-19. With the Oncomine TCR Beta short-read assay, DNA from cultured CD4+ T cells was sequenced. MiXCR was run by TCRdb on the PCR reads, yielding one entry per CDR3 protein. The sample holds 26,000 or so distinct CDR3 sequences, approximately 39% seen once. The treatment here: approximately 9-day PBMC culture with coronavirus spike peptide pools or control peptides (ViraFEST assay). No antigen is known for these receptors. What was sequenced was CD4+ T cells from blood, cultured in vitro. Receptor source: a human donor who had recovered from COVID-19.

The table lists this clonotype with a few counts. This chain uses TRBV11-3 with TRBJ1-2; D gene ambiguous. Trimming took 1 base from V and 2 from J, leaving 2 bases between them. Germline V gene data show CDR1 as SGHNT and CDR2 as YENEEA. This CDR3 has 12 amino acids. This CDR3 reads CASSLGNYGYTF. The CDR3 DNA is TGTGCCAGCAGCTTAGGAAACTATGGCTACACCTTC.

The chain couples TRBV2 to TRBJ2-1; 12 nucleotides align to TRBD2. Germline V gene data show CDR1 as SNHLY and CDR2 as FYNNEI. V shed 6 bases and J 3 bases; nucleotides not matched to a gene: 9. The CDR3 is made up of 17 amino acids. The CDR3 bases are TGTGCCAGCAGCCACTCGGGGACTAGCGGGTACTACAATGAGCAGTTCTTC. It encodes CASSHSGTSGYYNEQFF.

This sequence joins TRBV28 and TRBJ2-1; 7 bases are a match to TRBD2. The J segment lost 5 bases and the V segment lost 7 bases, leaving 11 bases of the junction unmatched. The CDR3 is 15 residues long. The V gene's germline CDR1 is MDHEN and CDR2 SYDVKM. The CDR3 loop reads CASMSGGVPDNEQFF. Here the CDR3 DNA reads TGTGCCAGCATGTCTGGGGGGGTTCCCGACAATGAGCAGTTCTTC.

This chain joins TRBV2 and TRBJ2-3; 11 nucleotides agree with TRBD1. The CDR3 runs to 16 residues. After removal of 8 bases from V and 8 bases from J, the junction contained 15 bases not matched to a gene. Germline V gene data show CDR1 as SNHLY and CDR2 as FYNNEI. The CDR3 reads CASGPGQGVRVGTQYF. CDR3 coding DNA: TGTGCCAGCGGGCCGGGACAGGGGGTTCGGGTGGGTACGCAGTATTTT.

This clonotype was observed a few times. This chain joins TRBV12-3 or TRBV12-4 and TRBJ2-2; no reliable D call. CDR3 length: 11 amino acids. The V end lost 5 bases, the J end lost 6 bases, and 4 bases lay between the germline ends. The CDR3 nucleotides read TGTGCCAGCAGTCGGCCCGGGGAGCTGTTTTTT. It specifies CASSRPGELFF.

J is TRBJ2-1 and V is TRBV20-1; TRBD2 matches at 7 bases. The CDR3 is made up of 17 amino acids. V lost 0 bases, J lost 5 bases, and 13 bases stayed unmatched. Germline values: CDR1 DFQATT, CDR2 SNEGSKA (reference sequence). The CDR3 DNA reads as TGCAGTGCTAGAGATAGGTACGCGACTAGCTACAACAATGAGCAGTTCTTC. Its protein product is CSARDRYATSYNNEQFF.

The V call is TRBV7-9, the J call TRBJ2-5; TRBD1 might be the D (5 bases). The CDR3 is 15 residues long. Per germline, CDR1 SEHNR and CDR2 FQNEAQ (reference sequence). Trimming removed 5 bases at V and 0 bases at J, with 13 bases between. The CDR3 DNA follows: TGTGCCAGCAGCCCCACTAAGGGGTACCAAGAGACCCAGTACTTC. It yields the protein CASSPTKGYQETQYF.

The V and J genes are TRBV9 and TRBJ2-3, with D unresolved. The CDR3 contains 12 residues. V was clipped by 0 bases and J by 6 bases, with 5 bases between them. Per the germline V gene, CDR1 is SGDLS and CDR2 is YYNGEE. The CDR3 here is CASSVVVDTQYF. The CDR3, as DNA: TGTGCCAGCAGCGTAGTTGTGGATACGCAGTATTTT.

The chain links TRBV7-2 to TRBJ2-1; 8 nucleotides match TRBD1. J was trimmed by 5 bases and V by 2 bases; bases with no gene match: 8. The CDR3 consists of 16 residues. Per germline, CDR1 SGHTA and CDR2 FQGNSA. For the CDR3, the DNA is TGTGCCAGCAGCTTAAGGCAGGGGGCGGCTGACAATGAGCAGTTCTTC. It yields the protein CASSLRQGAADNEQFF.

This chain joins TRBV4-2 and TRBJ2-3; the match to TRBD2 covers 7 bases. Germline values: CDR1 LGHNA, CDR2 YNFKEQ. This CDR3 region has 16 residues. The V segment lost 0 bases and the J segment 0 bases; nucleotides outside the gene matches: 3. The CDR3 is CASSQDRGESTDTQYF. The DNA for the CDR3 is TGTGCCAGCAGCCAAGATCGGGGGGAGAGCACAGATACGCAGTATTTT.

The chain recombines TRBV5-1 with TRBJ1-6, with D unclear. The CDR3 spans 14 residues. Germline assignment: CDR1 SGHRS and CDR2 YFSETQ. The V end lost 3 bases, the J end lost 6 bases, and 10 bases lay between the germline ends. CDR3 region: CASSSSGSNSPLHF. The CDR3 DNA is TGCGCCAGCAGCTCTTCGGGGTCTAATTCACCCCTCCACTTT.

This clonotype appeared a few times. V usage is TRBV20-1 and J usage is TRBJ2-2, with 7 bases that match TRBD1. With 3 bases clipped from V and 3 bases from J, the junction kept 7 bases outside the gene matches. This CDR3 comprises 15 residues. CDR1 is DFQATT, CDR2 SNEGSKA, per germline (reference sequence). In DNA form, the CDR3 reads TGCAGTGCTAGCGGGACAGTAGGTCACACCGGGGAGCTGTTTTTT. It codes for CSASGTVGHTGELFF.

This clonotype was detected only a few times. The V gene is TRBV20-1, the J gene TRBJ2-5, with TRBD2 matching 12 bases. This CDR3 contains 17 residues. The junction had 12 bases not matched to a gene; V was cut back by 6 bases and J by 1 base. Germline values: CDR1 DFQATT, CDR2 SNEGSKA (reference sequence). This CDR3 is CSAPRLAGGPSQETQYF. CDR3 coding DNA: TGCAGTGCCCCCCGGCTAGCGGGGGGGCCATCCCAAGAGACCCAGTACTTC.

The V call is TRBV5-5, the J call TRBJ2-7; 10 bases fit TRBD1. The germline V gene encodes CDR1 SGHKS and CDR2 YYEKEE (reference sequence). The CDR3 is 14 amino acids. After removal of 6 bases from V and 1 base from J, the junction contained 4 bases not matched to a gene. The CDR3 sequence: CASTGTGDSYEQYF. In DNA, the CDR3 is TGTGCCAGCACCGGGACAGGGGATTCCTACGAGCAGTACTTC.

The V and J genes are TRBV6-2 or TRBV6-3 and TRBJ1-1; 7 positions match TRBD1. Germline CDR1 reads MNHEY; CDR2 reads SVGEGT. Trimming removed 5 bases from V and 11 bases from J; junction bases left unmatched: 8. This CDR3 contains 12 residues. The CDR3 bases are TGTGCCAGCAGTCTTCATCAGGGGGTGGCTTTCTTT. Protein product: CASSLHQGVAFF.

V gene TRBV28 combines with J gene TRBJ1-5; D is possibly TRBD1 (6 bases). This CDR3 spans 12 amino acids. The V gene's germline CDR1 is MDHEN and CDR2 SYDVKM. V was shortened by 6 bases and J by 9 bases, with 12 bases between the two germline ends. The CDR3 region has the DNA TGTGCCAGCAGCCCCAGACAGGTGCCCCAGCATTTT. As protein: CASSPRQVPQHF.

This clonotype was counted only a few times. The genes are TRBV19 and TRBJ1-5; D unresolved. V was shortened by 9 bases and J by 3 bases, with 12 bases between the two germline ends. Looked up from germline, CDR1 is LNHDA and CDR2 is SQIVND (reference sequence). This CDR3 has 13 residues. The CDR3 loop reads CASRLEVNQPQHF. Here the CDR3 DNA reads TGTGCCAGCCGTCTAGAAGTCAATCAGCCCCAGCATTTT.